The 13 T cell receptor beta chains in this list originate from one sample, sequenced in a study of blood T cell repertoires in COVID-19. Method: immunoSEQ multiplex PCR; TCRdb's copy keeps in-frame clones and lacks some. The sample gives approximately 100,000 clones, around 80% of which show up once; roughly 8.2% is in the top ten. The sample was peripheral blood. The receptor source for this set is a woman older than 75 with active or convalescent COVID-19.

The chain combines TRBV7-2 with TRBJ2-4; D gene unclear. CDR1 is SGHTA, CDR2 FQGNSA, per germline. Trimming took 3 bases from V and 8 from J, leaving 14 bases between them. This CDR3 has 14 amino acids. This CDR3 reads CASSLAGLLDIQYF. In nucleotides, the CDR3 is TGTGCCAGCAGCTTGGCCGGGTTACTGGACATTCAGTACTTC.

CDR3 region: CASSLTGLGVSYNEQFF. As DNA, the CDR3 is TGTGCCAGCAGCTTAACGGGGTTGGGAGTCTCCTACAATGAGCAGTTCTTC. The chain joins TRBV7-8 to TRBJ2-1; D may be TRBD2 (5 bases). Trimming removed 2 bases at V and 0 bases at J, with 14 bases between. Germline V CDR1 and CDR2: SGHVS, FQNEAQ. This CDR3 has 17 amino acids.

The chain carries TRBV9 and TRBJ2-3; 13 nucleotides line up with TRBD2. Unmatched junction bases numbered 11, after V lost 3 bases and J lost 4 bases. Per the germline V gene, CDR1 is SGDLS and CDR2 is YYNGEE. The CDR3 has 18 residues. The CDR3 region is CASSDGLAGAWGADTQYF. CDR3 nucleotide sequence: TGTGCCAGCAGCGACGGACTAGCGGGAGCGTGGGGGGCAGATACGCAGTATTTT.

This clone has only one observation. The J gene is TRBJ2-4, the V gene TRBV19; D might be TRBD2 (7 bases). The V end was cut by 3 bases, the J end by 6 bases, with 18 bases between. This CDR3 contains 16 residues. Germline CDR1 is LNHDA and CDR2 is SQIVND (reference sequence). The CDR3 sequence is CASSIDRGGGTNIQYF. DNA of the CDR3: TGTGCCAGTAGTATTGATCGGGGAGGGGGAACAAACATTCAGTACTTC.

The rearrangement joins TRBV3-1 (or the pseudogene TRBV3-2) to TRBJ2-7; D is perhaps TRBD2 (5 bases). Deletions cut 4 bases from V and 2 bases from J, with 15 bases between. The CDR3 is 15 residues long. Germline-derived CDR1 and CDR2 are LGHDT and YNNKEL (reference sequence). CDR3 nucleotides: TGTGCCAGCAGCCCGGGCGGAGGAGGACCCTACGAGCAGTACTTC. Protein sequence: CASSPGGGGPYEQYF.

The rearrangement uses TRBV5-1 and TRBJ2-1; perhaps TRBD2 as D (6 bases). CDR3 size: 15 residues. Germline V lookup: CDR1 SGHRS, CDR2 YFSETQ. V was trimmed by 3 bases and J by 6 bases, leaving 16 bases between them. Here the CDR3 reads CASSSGPGGVNEQFF. Here the CDR3 DNA reads TGCGCCAGCAGCTCCGGGCCGGGCGGGGTCAATGAGCAGTTCTTC.

This chain connects TRBV19 to TRBJ1-5, with TRBD1 identical over 7 bases. The junction had 6 bases not matched to a gene; V was cut back by 1 base and J by 6 bases. Germline values: CDR1 LNHDA, CDR2 SQIVND (reference sequence). This CDR3 contains 15 residues. CDR3 sequence: CASSIGAGGFQPQHF. CDR3 DNA: TGTGCCAGTAGTATAGGAGCAGGGGGATTTCAGCCCCAGCATTTT.

This chain joins TRBV3-1 (or the pseudogene TRBV3-2) and TRBJ2-1; 12 bases agree with TRBD2. The CDR3 length is 17 residues. Germline assignment: CDR1 LGHDT and CDR2 YNNKEL (reference sequence). V gave up 3 bases and J gave up 4 bases; unmatched junction bases: 7. Here the CDR3 DNA reads TGTGCCAGCAGCCAGACTAGCGGGAGCATTAAGTACAATGAGCAGTTCTTC. It translates to CASSQTSGSIKYNEQFF.

The chain uses TRBV10-3 and TRBJ2-5; possible D gene TRBD2, 5 bases. The CDR3 contains 15 residues. The germline gives CDR1 ENHRY, CDR2 SYGVKD. V was shortened by 7 bases and J by 0 bases, with 15 bases between the two germline ends. CDR3 amino acids: CAITPGFGDQETQYF. The CDR3 DNA sequence: TGTGCCATCACCCCGGGGTTTGGGGACCAAGAGACCCAGTACTTC.

The genes are TRBV19 and TRBJ2-7; possibly TRBD1 for D (5 bases). V lost 7 bases, J lost 0 bases, and 13 bases lay in between. This CDR3 spans 14 amino acids. Looked up from germline, CDR1 is LNHDA and CDR2 is SQIVND (reference sequence). The CDR3 loop is CASKSQGASYEQYF. The CDR3 nucleotides read TGTGCCAGTAAAAGTCAAGGGGCCTCCTACGAGCAGTACTTC.

The chain uses TRBV5-1 and TRBJ2-5, with D perhaps TRBD2 (5 bases). The CDR3 covers 13 residues. The germline CDR1 and CDR2 sequences are SGHRS and YFSETQ. V was cut by 1 base and J by 5 bases, with 9 bases left in between. The CDR3 here is CASSLLTGETQYF. In DNA, the CDR3 is TGCGCCAGCAGCTTGTTAACGGGGGAGACCCAGTACTTC.

The chain recombines TRBV27 with TRBJ2-1; D remains unclear. V gave up 6 bases and J gave up 3 bases, with 3 bases separating them. There are 11 residues in the CDR3. Germline V lookup: CDR1 MNHEY, CDR2 SMNVEV (reference sequence). The CDR3 is CASSLYNEQFF. CDR3 bases: TGTGCCAGCAGCCTCTACAATGAGCAGTTCTTC.

The genes are TRBV3-1 (or the pseudogene TRBV3-2) and TRBJ1-5; D is possibly TRBD1 (6 bases). V shed 6 bases and J shed 7 bases, with 13 bases lying between them. This CDR3 region has 13 residues. CDR1 is LGHDT, CDR2 YNNKEL, per germline (reference sequence). DNA of the CDR3: TGTGCCAGCAGTACAGGGTCGGGACAGCCCCAGCATTTT. It codes for CASSTGSGQPQHF.